This T cell receptor (beta chain) was profiled in a study of CD8+ T cells in alopecia areata. Study observations and caveats: Scalp sequencing also captures normal skin's resident alphabeta T cells.

V lost 0 bases and J lost 7, with 9 bases in between. This CDR3 has 13 amino acids. CDR1 is MGHRA and CDR2 is YSYEKL in the germline V gene. cDNA serving as the sequencing template came from extracted, reverse transcribed RNA. This table comes from immunoSEQ multiplex PCR, and its TCRdb copy is limited to in-frame clones, with some not included. The repertoire consists of about 150,000 clones, with approximately 45% occurring once and the leading ten covering approximately 7%. The sample holds a few counts of this clone. Its antigen is not known. This sequence originates from a human donor with alopecia areata. This chain joins TRBV4-1 and TRBJ2-5; D is undetermined. The sequenced material came from CD4+ T cells sorted from blood. The DNA of the CDR3 is TGCGCCAGCAGCCAAGATGGGATCGGGACCCAGTACTTC. Translating it yields CASSQDGIGTQYF.